Sequencing of this T cell receptor beta chain was carried out in a study of T cells after posttransplantation cyclophosphamide. Concerning this clone: What it binds is unknown.

The repertoire was sequenced with immunoSEQ multiplex PCR; TCRdb's copy has only in-frame clones and lacks some. The table records roughly 2,200 clones, around three quarters of them present only once. Treatment was busulfan-fludarabine conditioning, a marrow graft, and cyclophosphamide on days +3 and +4. The study, taken as a whole, reports: Tissue-infiltrating T cells from skin or gut overlapped little with blood T cells. After PTCy, TRB diversity resembled that of CNI/methotrexate controls. Donor CD8+ memory clones often dominated recipient blood repertoires at later times.

This CDR3 contains 18 residues. Trimming at V came to 2 bases and at J to 3 bases, leaving 16 bases not matched to a gene. The V call is TRBV5-3, the J call TRBJ1-2, with 7 bases that match TRBD1. TRBV5-3 falls under the ORF class, with uncertain function. This clonotype originated in a male patient in his sixties who received an allogeneic stem cell transplant from a related donor and was CMV-positive. T cells may partly derive from the graft donor. The sample here was PBMCs, taken after allogeneic stem cell transplant with posttransplant cyclophosphamide. In nucleotides, the CDR3 is TGTGCCAGAAGCTTTCTATGGGACAGCTCGTACTTTTACTATGGCTACACCTTC. It yields the protein CARSFLWDSSYFYYGYTF.